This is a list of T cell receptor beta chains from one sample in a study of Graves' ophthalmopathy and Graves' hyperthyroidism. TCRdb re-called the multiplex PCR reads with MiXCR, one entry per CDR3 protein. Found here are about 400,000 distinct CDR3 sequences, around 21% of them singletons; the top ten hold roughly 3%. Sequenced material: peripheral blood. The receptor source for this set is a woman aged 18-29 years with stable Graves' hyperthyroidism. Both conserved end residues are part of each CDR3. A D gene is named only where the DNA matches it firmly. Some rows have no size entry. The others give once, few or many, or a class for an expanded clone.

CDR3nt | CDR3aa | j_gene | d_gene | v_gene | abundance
TGTGCCAGCAGTTATACAGTTAACGGGCAGTACTTC | CASSYTVNGQYF | TRBJ2-7 | - | TRBV12-3/TRBV12-4 | -
TGCAGTGCCCACCTAGGCGGGAGCTCCTACGAGCAGTACTTC | CSAHLGGSSYEQYF | TRBJ2-7 | TRBD2 | TRBV20-1 | many
TGTGCCAGCAGCTTAGCCCTGGGCACGGGGACCCGCTACGAGCAGTACTTC | CASSLALGTGTRYEQYF | TRBJ2-7 | - | TRBV7-2 | many
TGTGCCAGCAGCCAAGACGCAGATCAGCCCCAGCATTTT | CASSQDADQPQHF | TRBJ1-5 | - | TRBV4-2 | many
TGTGCCAGCAGCACGACTAGCGGATGGAACACCGGGGAGCTGTTTTTT | CASSTTSGWNTGELFF | TRBJ2-2 | TRBD2 | TRBV11-2 | many
TGCGCCAGCCGGGACATCGGGAGCAATCAGCCCCAGCATTTT | CASRDIGSNQPQHF | TRBJ1-5 | - | TRBV4-1 | many
TGTGCCAGCAGTGAAACGGGGGTTGGCTACACCTTC | CASSETGVGYTF | TRBJ1-2 | - | TRBV2 | many
TGTGCCAGCAGGAAACCGGGACTAGCTTCCTACAATGAGCAGTTCTTC | CASRKPGLASYNEQFF | TRBJ2-1 | TRBD2 | TRBV11-2 | -
TGTGCCACCAGCACCCGACTAGCTCTTGGCGAGCAGTACTTC | CATSTRLALGEQYF | TRBJ2-7 | TRBD2 | TRBV15 | many
TGTGCCAGCAGCCGGCCTGACAGCTACAATTCACCCCTCCACTTT | CASSRPDSYNSPLHF | TRBJ1-6 | - | TRBV11-1 | many
TGTGCCAGCAGTTCCGCAGCTTATAGCAATCAGCCCCAGCATTTT | CASSSAAYSNQPQHF | TRBJ1-5 | - | TRBV6-2/TRBV6-3 | many
TGTGCCAGCAGTTTAGGATCGGTAGCGGGAGGGCCGAAGACCCAGTACTTC | CASSLGSVAGGPKTQYF | TRBJ2-5 | TRBD2 | TRBV12-3/TRBV12-4 | -
TGTGCCAGCAGTCAGTACATCCTTTCGGGCTCCCTGAACACTGAAGCTTTCTTT | CASSQYILSGSLNTEAFF | TRBJ1-1 | - | TRBV6-2/TRBV6-3 | many
TGTGCCAGCAGTTACGCCGGACTAGCGGGCTCAACCTACGAGCAGTACTTC | CASSYAGLAGSTYEQYF | TRBJ2-7 | TRBD2 | TRBV6-2/TRBV6-3 | many
TGTGCCAGCAGCTTCGGACAGGGGTCTGCCTACGAGCAGTACTTC | CASSFGQGSAYEQYF | TRBJ2-7 | TRBD1 | TRBV11-3 | few
TGTGCCAGCGAAAAACTAGCGGGAGTATCGGGGGAGCTGTTTTTT | CASEKLAGVSGELFF | TRBJ2-2 | TRBD2 | TRBV2 | few
TGTGCCAGCAGTATAATTTTTTGGGGGGCATTTAGCAATCAGCCCCAGCATTTT | CASSIIFWGAFSNQPQHF | TRBJ1-5 | - | TRBV6-5 | many
TGCAGCGTTGGTGGGCCCATAAAGGGGGAGCTGTTTTTT | CSVGGPIKGELFF | TRBJ2-2 | - | TRBV29-1 | -
TGTGCCAGCAGTTACAGGGGTGGAACTGAAGCTTTCTTT | CASSYRGGTEAFF | TRBJ1-1 | - | TRBV6-2/TRBV6-3 | once
TGTGCCAGCCGACAGGGATCGGGCTCCTACGAGCAGTACTTC | CASRQGSGSYEQYF | TRBJ2-7 | TRBD1 | TRBV12-3/TRBV12-4 | -
TGTGCCAGCAGCCGGGCGCAGGGTGGGGAGACCCAGTACTTC | CASSRAQGGETQYF | TRBJ2-5 | - | TRBV12-3/TRBV12-4 | many
TGTGCTAGTGGCTCGAGCGCTTTCTTT | CASGSSAFF | TRBJ1-1 | - | TRBV12-5 | many
TGTGCCAGCGGCATGACTACCGAAGAGACCCAGTACTTC | CASGMTTEETQYF | TRBJ2-5 | - | TRBV9 | many
TGTGCCAGCTCACCTAAGGCAGGGGCCCCCCACGAGCAGTACTTC | CASSPKAGAPHEQYF | TRBJ2-7 | - | TRBV18 | many
TGTGCCAGTTTCCTCCCGAGCTCTGGAAACACCATATATTTT | CASFLPSSGNTIYF | TRBJ1-3 | - | TRBV6-1 | many
TGCAGTGCTAGCCTGTATAGCAATCAGCCCCAGCATTTT | CSASLYSNQPQHF | TRBJ1-5 | - | TRBV20-1 | many
TGTGCCAGCTTTACCTCCGGAATAGGGGCCCTGAACACTGAAGCTTTCTTT | CASFTSGIGALNTEAFF | TRBJ1-1 | - | TRBV12-3/TRBV12-4 | -
TGCAGTGCGTCTAGCGGGAGCTTTGGGGGTCAGTACTTC | CSASSGSFGGQYF | TRBJ2-4 | TRBD2 | TRBV20-1 | many
TGTGCCACCAGTGATGGGGACAGGGCCACCTCCTACGAGCAGTACTTC | CATSDGDRATSYEQYF | TRBJ2-7 | TRBD1 | TRBV24-1 | many
TGTGCCAGCAGCTTAATTAGCGGGGGGCGCGACGAGCAGTACTTC | CASSLISGGRDEQYF | TRBJ2-7 | TRBD2 | TRBV7-9 | many
TGTGCCAGCGTAGGGCGCGGCTATGGCTACACCTTC | CASVGRGYGYTF | TRBJ1-2 | - | TRBV12-3/TRBV12-4 | many
TGTGCCTGGAGGGACCCCTCTACTAGCGGGAATCTCTACGAGCAGTACTTC | CAWRDPSTSGNLYEQYF | TRBJ2-7 | TRBD2 | TRBV30 | -
TGTGCCAGCAGTCGAACAGGGGGCGCGGGTCAGCCCCAGCATTTT | CASSRTGGAGQPQHF | TRBJ1-5 | TRBD1 | TRBV2 | many
TGCGCCAGCAGCCAGCGGGACAGCTACGAGCAGTACTTC | CASSQRDSYEQYF | TRBJ2-7 | - | TRBV4-1 | few
TGTGCCAGCAGTTTTAGGACAGGGGGGATGGAGACCCAGTACTTC | CASSFRTGGMETQYF | TRBJ2-5 | TRBD1 | TRBV12-3/TRBV12-4 | many
TGTGCCAGCAGTTTAACCCAGTCTCGAAGCAATCAGCCCCAGCATTTT | CASSLTQSRSNQPQHF | TRBJ1-5 | - | TRBV28 | -
TGCAGTGCTAGAGACCCTAAAGCGGGAGGGATGGACATTCAGTACTTC | CSARDPKAGGMDIQYF | TRBJ2-4 | TRBD2 | TRBV20-1 | many
TGTGCCAGCAGCTTAGGGACACACCAGTACGAGCAGTACTTC | CASSLGTHQYEQYF | TRBJ2-7 | - | TRBV7-9 | -
TGTGCCAGCAGTGAAGCGGTAGCTGGAAACACCATATATTTT | CASSEAVAGNTIYF | TRBJ1-3 | - | TRBV6-1 | -
TGTGCCAGCAGCTTAGGACAGGGGGCCGTTGAAGCTTTCTTT | CASSLGQGAVEAFF | TRBJ1-1 | TRBD1 | TRBV7-9 | many
TGTGCCAGCAGCCCCCCCACCCGCTATGGCTACACCTTC | CASSPPTRYGYTF | TRBJ1-2 | - | TRBV28 | few
TGCAGTGCTAGAGGTGGGAGGGCGGAAGCTTTCTTT | CSARGGRAEAFF | TRBJ1-1 | - | TRBV20-1 | -
TGTGCCAGCAGTTTAATCCAGTCTGAAGCTTTCTTT | CASSLIQSEAFF | TRBJ1-1 | - | TRBV28 | few
TGTGCCAGCAGCTTAGGGCGAATTTCAGGCGAGCAGTACTTC | CASSLGRISGEQYF | TRBJ2-7 | - | TRBV11-3 | many
TGCGCCAGCAGCTTGGAGGCAGGGGGCTCCAGAAACACTGAAGCTTTCTTT | CASSLEAGGSRNTEAFF | TRBJ1-1 | TRBD1 | TRBV5-1 | many
TGTGCCAGCAGTATGCCGGGACGGACGACAAACACTGAAGCTTTCTTT | CASSMPGRTTNTEAFF | TRBJ1-1 | - | TRBV6-1 | -
TGTGCCAGCAGCACCCTGGGGGCCCGCACCATATATTTT | CASSTLGARTIYF | TRBJ1-3 | - | TRBV6-1 | many
TGTGCCACGACGGACAGGGAAGGCTACACCTTC | CATTDREGYTF | TRBJ1-2 | TRBD1 | TRBV10-3 | many
TGTGCCAGCAGCTTGACAGGCCGTTTGGCCGGGGAGCTGTTTTTT | CASSLTGRLAGELFF | TRBJ2-2 | - | TRBV11-3 | -
TGTGCCAGCAGTTCCGGACTCCTAAACTATGGCTACACCTTC | CASSSGLLNYGYTF | TRBJ1-2 | - | TRBV28 | many
TGCGCCAGCAGCCCCAGGGAAAGGCACCACTATGGCTACACCTTC | CASSPRERHHYGYTF | TRBJ1-2 | - | TRBV5-1 | many
TGTGCCAGCAGTCCGGGACCGTTCGGTACCGGGAGATCCCGCGAGCAGTACTTC | CASSPGPFGTGRSREQYF | TRBJ2-7 | - | TRBV12-3/TRBV12-4 | many